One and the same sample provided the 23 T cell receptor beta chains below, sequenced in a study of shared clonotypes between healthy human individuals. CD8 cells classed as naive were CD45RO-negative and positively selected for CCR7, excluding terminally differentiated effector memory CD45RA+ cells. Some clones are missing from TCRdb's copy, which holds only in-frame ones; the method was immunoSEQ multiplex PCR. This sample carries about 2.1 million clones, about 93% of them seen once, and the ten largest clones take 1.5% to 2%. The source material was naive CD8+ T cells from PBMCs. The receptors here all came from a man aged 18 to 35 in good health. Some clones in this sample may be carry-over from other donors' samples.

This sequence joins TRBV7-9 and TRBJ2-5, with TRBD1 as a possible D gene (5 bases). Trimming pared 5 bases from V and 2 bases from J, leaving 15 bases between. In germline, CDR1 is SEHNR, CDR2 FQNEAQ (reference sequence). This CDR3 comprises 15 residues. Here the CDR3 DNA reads TGTGCCAGCAGCCCTCTGCTAGGGGTACAAGAGACCCAGTACTTC. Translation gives CASSPLLGVQETQYF.

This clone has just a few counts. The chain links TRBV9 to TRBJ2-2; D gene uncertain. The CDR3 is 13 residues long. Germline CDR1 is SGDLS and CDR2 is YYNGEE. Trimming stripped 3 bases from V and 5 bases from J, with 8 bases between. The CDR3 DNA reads TGTGCCAGCAGCGCGGAGCAGACCGGGGAGCTGTTTTTT. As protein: CASSAEQTGELFF. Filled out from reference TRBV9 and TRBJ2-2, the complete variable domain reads DSGVTQTPKHLITATGQRVTLRCSPRSGDLSVYWYQQSLDQGLQFLIQYYNGEERAKGNILERFSAQQFPDLHSELNLSSLELGDSALYFCASSAEQTGELFFGEGSRLTVL.

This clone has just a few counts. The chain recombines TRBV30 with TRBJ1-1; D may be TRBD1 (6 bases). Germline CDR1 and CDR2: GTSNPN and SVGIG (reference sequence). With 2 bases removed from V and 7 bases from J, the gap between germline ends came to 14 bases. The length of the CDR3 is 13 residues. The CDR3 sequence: CAWSIAPGVEAFF. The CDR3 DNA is TGTGCCTGGAGTATAGCGCCAGGGGTTGAAGCTTTCTTT.

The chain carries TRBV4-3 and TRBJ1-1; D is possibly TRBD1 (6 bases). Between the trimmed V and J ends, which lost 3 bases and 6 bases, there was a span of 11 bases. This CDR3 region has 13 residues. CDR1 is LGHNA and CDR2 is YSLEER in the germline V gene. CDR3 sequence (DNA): TGCGCCAGCAGCCACGGGACAAAATCTGAAGCTTTCTTT. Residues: CASSHGTKSEAFF.

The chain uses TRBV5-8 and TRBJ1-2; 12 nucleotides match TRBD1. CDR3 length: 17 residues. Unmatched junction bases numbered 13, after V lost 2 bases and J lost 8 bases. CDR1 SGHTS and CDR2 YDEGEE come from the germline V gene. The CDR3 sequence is CASSFALGQGAVWGYTF. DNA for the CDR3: TGTGCCAGCAGCTTCGCTTTGGGACAGGGGGCCGTTTGGGGCTACACCTTC.

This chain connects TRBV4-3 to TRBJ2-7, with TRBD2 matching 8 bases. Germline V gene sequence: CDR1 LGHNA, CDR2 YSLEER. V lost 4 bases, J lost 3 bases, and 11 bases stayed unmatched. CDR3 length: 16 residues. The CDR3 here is CASSPGYGRAGYEQYF. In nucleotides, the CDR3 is TGCGCCAGCAGCCCCGGTTACGGGAGGGCCGGCTACGAGCAGTACTTC.

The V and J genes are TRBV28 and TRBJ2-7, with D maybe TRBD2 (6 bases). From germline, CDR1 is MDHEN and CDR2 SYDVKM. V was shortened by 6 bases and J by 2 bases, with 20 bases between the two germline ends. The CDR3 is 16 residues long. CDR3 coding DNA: TGTGCCAGCAGACCCGGAAGGGGCGGGACCACCTACGAGCAGTACTTC. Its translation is CASRPGRGGTTYEQYF. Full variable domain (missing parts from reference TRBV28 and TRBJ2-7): DVKVTQSSRYLVKRTGEKVFLECVQDMDHENMFWYRQDPGLGLRLIYFSYDVKMKEKGDIPEGYSVSREKKERFSLILESASTNQTSMYLCASRPGRGGTTYEQYFGPGTRLTVT.

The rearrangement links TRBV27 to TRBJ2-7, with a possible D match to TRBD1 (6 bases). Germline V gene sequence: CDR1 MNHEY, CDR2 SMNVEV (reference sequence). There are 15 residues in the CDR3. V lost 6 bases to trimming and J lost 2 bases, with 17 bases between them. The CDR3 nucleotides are TGTGCCAGCAGGAGCACAGGGTCGGGAACCTACGAGCAGTACTTC. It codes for CASRSTGSGTYEQYF.

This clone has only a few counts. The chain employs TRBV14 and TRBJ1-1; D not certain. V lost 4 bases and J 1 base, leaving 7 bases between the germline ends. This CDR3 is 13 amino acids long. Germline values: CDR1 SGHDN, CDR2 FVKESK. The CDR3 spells CASSPFPNTEAFF. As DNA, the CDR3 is TGTGCCAGCAGCCCCTTCCCGAACACTGAAGCTTTCTTT.

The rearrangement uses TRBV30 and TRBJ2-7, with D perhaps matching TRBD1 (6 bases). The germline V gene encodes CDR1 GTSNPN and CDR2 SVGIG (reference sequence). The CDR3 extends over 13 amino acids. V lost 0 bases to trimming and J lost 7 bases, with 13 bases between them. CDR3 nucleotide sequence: TGTGCCTGGAGTGTAAACAGGGTGGTTGAGCAGTACTTC. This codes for CAWSVNRVVEQYF.

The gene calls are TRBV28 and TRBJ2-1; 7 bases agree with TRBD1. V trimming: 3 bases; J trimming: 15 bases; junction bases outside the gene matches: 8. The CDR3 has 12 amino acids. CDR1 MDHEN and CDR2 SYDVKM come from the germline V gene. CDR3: CASSFGDSHPFF. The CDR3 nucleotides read TGTGCCAGCAGTTTTGGGGACAGCCACCCGTTCTTC.

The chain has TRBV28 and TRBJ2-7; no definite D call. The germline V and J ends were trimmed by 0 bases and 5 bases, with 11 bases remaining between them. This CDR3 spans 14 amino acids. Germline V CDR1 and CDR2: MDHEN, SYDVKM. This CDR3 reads CASSLWGAVDEQYF. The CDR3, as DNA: TGTGCCAGCAGTTTATGGGGTGCTGTGGACGAGCAGTACTTC. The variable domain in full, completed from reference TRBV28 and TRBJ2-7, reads DVKVTQSSRYLVKRTGEKVFLECVQDMDHENMFWYRQDPGLGLRLIYFSYDVKMKEKGDIPEGYSVSREKKERFSLILESASTNQTSMYLCASSLWGAVDEQYFGPGTRLTVT.

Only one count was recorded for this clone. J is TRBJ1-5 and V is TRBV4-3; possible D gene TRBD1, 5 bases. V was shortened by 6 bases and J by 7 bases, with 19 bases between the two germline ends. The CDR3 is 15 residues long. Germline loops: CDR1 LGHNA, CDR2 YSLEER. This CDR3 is CASSPDLGRDQPQHF. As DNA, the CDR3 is TGCGCCAGCAGTCCGGATCTAGGGCGGGACCAGCCCCAGCATTTT.

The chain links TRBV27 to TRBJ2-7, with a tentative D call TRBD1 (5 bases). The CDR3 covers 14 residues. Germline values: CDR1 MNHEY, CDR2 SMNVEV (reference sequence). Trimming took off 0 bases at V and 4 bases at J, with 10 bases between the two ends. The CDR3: CASSLSMAGYEQYF. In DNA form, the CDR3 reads TGTGCCAGCAGTTTATCGATGGCAGGGTACGAGCAGTACTTC.

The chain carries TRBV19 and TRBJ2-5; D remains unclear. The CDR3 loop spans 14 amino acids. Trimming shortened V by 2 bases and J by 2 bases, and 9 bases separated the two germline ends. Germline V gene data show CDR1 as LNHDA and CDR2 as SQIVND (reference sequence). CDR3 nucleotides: TGTGCCAGTAGTATAAACAGCCTGCAAGAGACCCAGTACTTC. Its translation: CASSINSLQETQYF.

This chain's CDR3 is CASSFRDRGLGEAFF. Here the CDR3 DNA reads TGTGCCAGCAGCTTCCGGGACAGGGGGCTTGGTGAAGCTTTCTTT. The chain uses TRBV5-8 and TRBJ1-1, with 12 bases fitting TRBD1. The CDR3 loop spans 15 amino acids. Germline values: CDR1 SGHTS, CDR2 YDEGEE. V shed 2 bases and J 7 bases; nucleotides not matched to a gene: 6.

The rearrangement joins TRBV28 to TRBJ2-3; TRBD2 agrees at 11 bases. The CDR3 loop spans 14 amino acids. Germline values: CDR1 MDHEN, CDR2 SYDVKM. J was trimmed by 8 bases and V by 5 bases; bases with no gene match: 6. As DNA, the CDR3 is TGTGCCAGCAGTGGTGTCGGGACTAGCGGTACGCAGTATTTT. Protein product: CASSGVGTSGTQYF.

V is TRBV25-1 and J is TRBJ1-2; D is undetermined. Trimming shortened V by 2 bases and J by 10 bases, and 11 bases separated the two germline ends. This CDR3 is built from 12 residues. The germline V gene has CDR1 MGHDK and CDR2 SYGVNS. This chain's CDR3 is CASSEVSNHYTF. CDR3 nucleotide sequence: TGTGCCAGCAGTGAAGTAAGCAATCACTACACCTTC.

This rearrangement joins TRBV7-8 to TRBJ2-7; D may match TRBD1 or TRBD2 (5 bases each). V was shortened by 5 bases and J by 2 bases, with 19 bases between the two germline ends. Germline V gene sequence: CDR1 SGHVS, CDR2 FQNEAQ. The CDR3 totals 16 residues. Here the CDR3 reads CASSLNLGTGAYEQYF. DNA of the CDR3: TGTGCCAGCAGCCTTAATCTCGGGACGGGTGCCTACGAGCAGTACTTC.

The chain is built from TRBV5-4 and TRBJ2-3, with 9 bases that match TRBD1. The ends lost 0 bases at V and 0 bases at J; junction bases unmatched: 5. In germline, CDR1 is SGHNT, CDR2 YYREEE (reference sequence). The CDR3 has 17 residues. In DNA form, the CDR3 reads TGTGCCAGCAGCTTGGGCACGGACAGGGGAAGCACAGATACGCAGTATTTT. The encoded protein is CASSLGTDRGSTDTQYF.

The DNA of the CDR3 is TGTGCCAGCGGGTTCCTAGCGGAGAACTACGAGCAGTACTTC. The encoded protein is CASGFLAENYEQYF. The chain links TRBV6-1 to TRBJ2-7; 7 bases are a match to TRBD2. The CDR3 covers 14 residues. Germline trimming cut 8 bases from V and 3 bases from J; bases unmatched to any gene: 10. Per germline, CDR1 MNHNS and CDR2 SASEGT.

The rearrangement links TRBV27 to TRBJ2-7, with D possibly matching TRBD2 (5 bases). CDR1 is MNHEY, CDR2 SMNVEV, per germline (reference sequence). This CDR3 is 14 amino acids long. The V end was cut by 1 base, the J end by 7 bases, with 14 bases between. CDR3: CASSLYRGVGEQYF. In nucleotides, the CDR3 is TGTGCCAGCAGTTTATACCGGGGAGTCGGGGAGCAGTACTTC.

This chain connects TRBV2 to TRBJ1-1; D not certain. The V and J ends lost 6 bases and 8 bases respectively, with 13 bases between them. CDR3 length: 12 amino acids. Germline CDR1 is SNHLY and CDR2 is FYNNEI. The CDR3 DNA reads TGTGCCAGCAGGTGGGCAATGACGGAAGCTTTCTTT. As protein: CASRWAMTEAFF.